Following are 17 T cell receptor beta chains from one sample sequenced in a study of identical twins. MiXCR, run by TCRdb on the 5' RACE reads, gives a single entry per CDR3 protein. The table has hundreds of thousands of distinct CDR3 sequences, 7% seen once. These data were also reused for a study on yellow fever vaccine responses in identical twins.

The sequenced sample consisted of memory (CD45RO+) T cells sorted from blood. The receptors were sampled from a woman aged 18-29 years in good health.

This clonotype was counted only a few times. The V call is TRBV11-2, the J call TRBJ2-4; TRBD2 aligns across 13 bases. Germline CDR1 and CDR2: SGHAT and FQNNGV. This CDR3 is 19 amino acids long. Trimming cost V 0 bases and J 3 bases; bases outside gene matches: 8. The CDR3: CASSLDLLAGGSGKNIQYF. The CDR3 DNA reads as TGTGCCAGCAGCTTAGATTTACTAGCGGGAGGGTCTGGCAAAAACATTCAGTACTTC.

This clonotype was observed many times. J is TRBJ2-1 and V is TRBV6-2 or TRBV6-3; 12 bases match TRBD2. Germline assignment: CDR1 MNHEY and CDR2 SVGEGT. The CDR3 spans 16 residues. The V gene end was trimmed by 4 bases and the J gene end by 2 bases; junction bases not matched to a gene: 3. This CDR3 is CASSLGLAGTYNEQFF. CDR3 in DNA: TGTGCCAGCAGTTTAGGACTAGCGGGAACCTACAATGAGCAGTTCTTC.

This clonotype came up many times. The chain recombines TRBV12-3 or TRBV12-4 with TRBJ2-1; tentative D call: TRBD2 (6 bases). Trimming pared 5 bases from V and 9 bases from J, leaving 11 bases between. The CDR3 runs 12 residues. CDR3 in DNA: TGTGCCAGCAGTCATCCGGAGGGTGAGCAGTTCTTC. Protein sequence: CASSHPEGEQFF.

The chain carries TRBV6-5 and TRBJ2-1; D is unclear. Germline CDR1 and CDR2: MNHEY and SVGAGI. CDR3 length equals 12 residues. Trimming shortened V by 6 bases and J by 8 bases, and 11 bases separated the two germline ends. CDR3 nucleotide sequence: TGTGCCAGCAGACTTAGCAAGGATGAGCAGTTCTTC. As protein: CASRLSKDEQFF.

The table lists this clonotype with many counts. V usage is TRBV12-3 or TRBV12-4 and J usage is TRBJ1-3, with no clear D. V was cut by 6 bases and J by 7 bases, with 13 bases left in between. The CDR3 runs to 13 residues. The CDR3 here is CASSPLGRNTIYF. As DNA, the CDR3 is TGTGCCAGCAGCCCCCTGGGGAGGAACACCATATATTTT.

There are many counts of this clonotype. V usage is TRBV28 and J usage is TRBJ1-2; D call uncertain. This CDR3 comprises 16 residues. V was pared by 4 bases and J by 4 bases, with 19 bases between. Germline CDR1 and CDR2: MDHEN and SYDVKM. The CDR3 protein is CASSYPSPSLFYGYTF. Here the CDR3 DNA reads TGTGCCAGCAGTTACCCATCCCCCTCATTGTTCTATGGCTACACCTTC.

This clonotype was counted at least ten times. CDR3 amino acids: CASSKTGFEQYF. As DNA, the CDR3 is TGTGCCAGCAGTAAGACAGGGTTCGAGCAGTACTTC. V is TRBV12-3 or TRBV12-4 and J is TRBJ2-7; 7 positions match TRBD1. The CDR3 has 12 amino acids. V trimming: 5 bases; J trimming: 6 bases; junction bases outside the gene matches: 4.

This clonotype was seen many times. J is TRBJ2-1 and V is TRBV7-7; a possible D gene is TRBD1 (6 bases). Trimming took 5 bases from V and 7 from J, leaving 12 bases between them. Germline CDR1 and CDR2: SSHAT and FNYEAQ (reference sequence). This CDR3 comprises 13 residues. The CDR3 region is CASSPDRLNEQFF. Written as DNA, the CDR3 is TGTGCCAGCAGCCCGGACAGACTTAATGAGCAGTTCTTC. Complete variable domain (other parts from reference TRBV7-7 and TRBJ2-1): GAGVSQSPRYKVTKRGQDVTLRCDPISSHATLYWYQQALGQGPEFLTYFNYEAQPDKSGLPSDRFSAERPEGSISTLTIQRTEQRDSAMYRCASSPDRLNEQFFGPGTRLTVL.

The rearrangement joins TRBV20-1 to TRBJ2-6; TRBD1 matches at 10 bases. Losses at the gene ends were 3 bases for V and 0 bases for J; bases not matched to a gene: 5. Germline CDR1 is DFQATT and CDR2 is SNEGSKA (reference sequence). The length of the CDR3 is 17 residues. This CDR3 reads CSASGRDRGSGANVLTF. The DNA of the CDR3 is TGCAGTGCTAGTGGTCGGGACAGGGGCTCTGGGGCCAACGTCCTGACTTTC.

The rearrangement links TRBV7-9 to TRBJ2-1; 12 bases line up with TRBD2. The CDR3 is 16 amino acids. The germline gives CDR1 SEHNR, CDR2 FQNEAQ (reference sequence). V was pared by 5 bases and J by 3 bases, with 5 bases of the junction left unmatched. The CDR3, as DNA: TGTGCCAGCAGCCCTAGCGGGAGGGGTCTCTACAATGAGCAGTTCTTC. It specifies CASSPSGRGLYNEQFF. Using reference TRBV7-9 and TRBJ2-1 for the parts outside the CDR3, the full variable domain is DTGVSQNPRHKITKRGQNVTFRCDPISEHNRLYWYRQTLGQGPEFLTYFQNEAQLEKSRLLSDRFSAERPKGSFSTLEIQRTEQGDSAMYLCASSPSGRGLYNEQFFGPGTRLTVL.

V gene TRBV9 combines with J gene TRBJ2-3; TRBD2 agrees at 8 bases. The CDR3 contains 16 residues. Germline V gene lookup returns CDR1 SGDLS and CDR2 YYNGEE. V shed 4 bases and J 2 bases; nucleotides not matched to a gene: 9. Here the CDR3 DNA reads TGTGCCAGCAGCATACAAGCGGGGGCGTACACAGATACGCAGTATTTT. This gives the protein CASSIQAGAYTDTQYF.

This clonotype has just a few counts. V and J are TRBV14 and TRBJ2-5, with 7 bases that match TRBD2. Germline V gene sequence: CDR1 SGHDN, CDR2 FVKESK. The CDR3 runs 15 residues. The V and J ends lost 0 bases and 7 bases, in that order; junction bases with no gene match: 8. The CDR3 nucleotides are TGTGCCAGCAGCCAAGAAAACGACGGGAGGCGGACCCAGTACTTC. Translating gives CASSQENDGRRTQYF.

CDR3 residues: CASSYTLAGGAEQYV. In nucleotides, the CDR3 is TGTGCCAGCAGTTACACGCTAGCGGGGGGAGCAGAGCAGTACGTC. The genes are TRBV6-5 and TRBJ2-7, with TRBD2 matching 11 bases. J gave up 7 bases and V 2 bases, and 7 bases lay outside the gene matches. CDR1 MNHEY and CDR2 SVGAGI come from the germline V gene. The CDR3 contains 15 residues.

This clonotype was counted ten times or more. This chain joins TRBV5-1 and TRBJ2-2; unclear D gene. The germline gives CDR1 SGHRS, CDR2 YFSETQ. V lost 0 bases, J lost 0 bases, and 3 bases lay in between. The CDR3 is made up of 14 amino acids. CDR3 bases: TGCGCCAGCAGCTTGGGACCGAACACCGGGGAGCTGTTTTTT. This codes for CASSLGPNTGELFF.

The chain recombines TRBV6-1 with TRBJ2-7, with 9 bases fitting TRBD1. V trimming: 2 bases; J trimming: 5 bases; junction bases outside the gene matches: 7. CDR1 and CDR2 (germline): MNHNS, SASEGT. This CDR3 has 15 amino acids. CDR3: CASSESGTGLHEQYV. CDR3 nucleotides: TGTGCCAGCAGTGAATCAGGGACAGGGCTTCACGAGCAGTACGTC.

The chain links TRBV11-3 to TRBJ2-7; D possibly corresponds to TRBD2 (5 bases). There are 14 residues in the CDR3. The V gene lost 5 bases and the J gene lost 2 bases, with 13 bases spanning the gap. The germline gives CDR1 SGHNT, CDR2 YENEEA. CDR3 loop: CASSQAEFTYEQYF. CDR3 in DNA: TGTGCCAGCAGCCAAGCGGAATTTACCTACGAGCAGTACTTC.

The V gene is TRBV6-2 or TRBV6-3, the J gene TRBJ1-1; the D is unclear. Germline CDR1 reads MNHEY; CDR2 reads SVGEGT. V lost 6 bases and J lost 1, with 9 bases in between. The CDR3 has 13 amino acids. CDR3: CASSHRWNTEAFF. The CDR3, as DNA: TGTGCCAGCAGCCACAGATGGAACACTGAAGCTTTCTTT.